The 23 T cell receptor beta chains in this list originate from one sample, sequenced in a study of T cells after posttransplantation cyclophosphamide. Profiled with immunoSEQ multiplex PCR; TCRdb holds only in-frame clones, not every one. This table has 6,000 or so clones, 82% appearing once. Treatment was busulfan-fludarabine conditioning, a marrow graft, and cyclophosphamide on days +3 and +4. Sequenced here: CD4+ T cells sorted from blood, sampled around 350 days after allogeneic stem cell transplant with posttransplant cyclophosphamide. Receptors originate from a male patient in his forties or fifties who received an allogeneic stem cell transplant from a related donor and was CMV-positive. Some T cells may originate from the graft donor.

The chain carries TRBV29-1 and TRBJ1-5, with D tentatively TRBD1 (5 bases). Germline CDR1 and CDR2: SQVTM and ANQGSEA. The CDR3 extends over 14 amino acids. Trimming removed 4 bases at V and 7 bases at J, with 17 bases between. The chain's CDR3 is CSVALSSQGQPQHF. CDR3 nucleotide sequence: TGCAGCGTTGCCCTCTCGAGTCAGGGCCAGCCCCAGCATTTT.

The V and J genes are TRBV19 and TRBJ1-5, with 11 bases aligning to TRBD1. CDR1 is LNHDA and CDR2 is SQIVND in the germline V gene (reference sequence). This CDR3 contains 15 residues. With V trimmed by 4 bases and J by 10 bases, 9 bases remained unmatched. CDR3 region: CASSRDRGWSRPQHF. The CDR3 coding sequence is TGTGCCAGTAGTAGGGACAGGGGGTGGTCAAGACCCCAGCATTTT.

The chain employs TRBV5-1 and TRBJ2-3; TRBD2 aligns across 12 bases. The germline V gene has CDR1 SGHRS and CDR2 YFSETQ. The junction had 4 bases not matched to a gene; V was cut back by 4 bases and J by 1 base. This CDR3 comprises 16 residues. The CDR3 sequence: CASSKRTSGGTDTQYF. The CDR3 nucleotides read TGCGCCAGCAGCAAGAGGACTAGCGGGGGCACAGATACGCAGTATTTT.

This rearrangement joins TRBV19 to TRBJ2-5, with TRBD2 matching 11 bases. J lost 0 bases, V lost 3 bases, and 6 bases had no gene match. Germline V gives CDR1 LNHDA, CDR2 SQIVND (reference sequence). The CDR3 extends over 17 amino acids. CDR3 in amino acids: CASSIYSGGEYQETQYF. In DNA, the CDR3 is TGTGCCAGTAGTATTTATAGCGGGGGGGAGTACCAAGAGACCCAGTACTTC.

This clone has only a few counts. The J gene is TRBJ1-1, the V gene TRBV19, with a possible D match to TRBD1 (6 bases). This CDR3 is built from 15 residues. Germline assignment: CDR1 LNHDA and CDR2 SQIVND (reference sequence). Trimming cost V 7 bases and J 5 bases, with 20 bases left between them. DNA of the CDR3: TGTGCCAGTACCCGGGCCTGGCAGGGGTTAACTGAAGCTTTCTTT. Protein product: CASTRAWQGLTEAFF.

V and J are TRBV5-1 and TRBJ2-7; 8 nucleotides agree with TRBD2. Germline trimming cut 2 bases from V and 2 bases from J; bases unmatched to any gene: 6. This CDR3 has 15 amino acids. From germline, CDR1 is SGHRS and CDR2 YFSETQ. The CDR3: CASSFEAGVTYEQYF. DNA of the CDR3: TGCGCCAGCAGCTTTGAAGCGGGGGTGACCTACGAGCAGTACTTC.

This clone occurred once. DNA of the CDR3: TGTGCCAGCAGTTACTCGTCAGGACTCTCCTACAATGAGCAGTTCTTC. Its protein is CASSYSSGLSYNEQFF. The chain joins TRBV6-5 to TRBJ2-1, with D maybe TRBD2 (5 bases). Per the germline V gene, CDR1 is MNHEY and CDR2 is SVGAGI. This CDR3 has 16 amino acids. Trimming left V 0 bases short and J 0 bases short, with 9 bases between.

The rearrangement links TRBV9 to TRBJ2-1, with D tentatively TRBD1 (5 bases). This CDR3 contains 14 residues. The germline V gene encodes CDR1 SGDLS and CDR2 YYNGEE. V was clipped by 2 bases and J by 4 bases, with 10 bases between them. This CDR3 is CASSVGQGYNEQFF. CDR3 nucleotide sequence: TGTGCCAGCAGCGTGGGTCAGGGATACAATGAGCAGTTCTTC.

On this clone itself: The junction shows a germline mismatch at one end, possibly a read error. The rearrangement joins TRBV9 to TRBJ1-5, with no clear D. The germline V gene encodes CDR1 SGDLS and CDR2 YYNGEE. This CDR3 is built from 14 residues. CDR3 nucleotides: TGTGCCGGCAGCCCAGACCAGGGCAATCAGCCCCAGCATTTT. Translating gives CAGSPDQGNQPQHF.

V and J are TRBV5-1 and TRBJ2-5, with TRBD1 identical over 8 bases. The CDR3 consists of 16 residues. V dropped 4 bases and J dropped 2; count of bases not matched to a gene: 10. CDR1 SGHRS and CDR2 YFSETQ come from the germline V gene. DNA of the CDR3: TGCGCCAGCAGCCCCCCCCGGACAGGGCGACAAGAGACCCAGTACTTC. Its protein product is CASSPPRTGRQETQYF. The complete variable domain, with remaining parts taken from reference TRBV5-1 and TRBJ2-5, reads KAGVTQTPRYLIKTRGQQVTLSCSPISGHRSVSWYQQTPGQGLQFLFEYFSETQRNKGNFPGRFSGRQFSNSRSEMNVSTLELGDSALYLCASSPPRTGRQETQYFGPGTRLLVL.

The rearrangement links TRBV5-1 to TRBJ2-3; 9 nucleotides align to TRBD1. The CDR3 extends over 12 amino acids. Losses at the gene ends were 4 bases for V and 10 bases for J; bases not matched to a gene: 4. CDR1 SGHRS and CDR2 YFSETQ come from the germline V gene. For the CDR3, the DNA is TGCGCCAGCAGCGGGGGACAGGGCGCGCAGTATTTT. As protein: CASSGGQGAQYF.

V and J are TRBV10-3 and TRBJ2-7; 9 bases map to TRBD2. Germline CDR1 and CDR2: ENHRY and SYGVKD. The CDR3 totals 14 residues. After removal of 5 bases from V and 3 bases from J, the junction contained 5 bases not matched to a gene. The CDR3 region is CAISKIAGDYEQYF. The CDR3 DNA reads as TGTGCCATCAGTAAAATAGCGGGAGACTACGAGCAGTACTTC.

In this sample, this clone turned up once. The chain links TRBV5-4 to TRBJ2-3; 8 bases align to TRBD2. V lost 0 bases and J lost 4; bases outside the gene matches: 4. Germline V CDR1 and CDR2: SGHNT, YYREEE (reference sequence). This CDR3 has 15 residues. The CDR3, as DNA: TGTGCCAGCAGCTTGGCCGGGGGGGCCCCAGATACGCAGTATTTT. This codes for CASSLAGGAPDTQYF.

CDR3 nucleotides: TGTGCCAGCAGCGCGACAGGGCGTGGTGAAGCTTTCTTT. It yields the protein CASSATGRGEAFF. The chain links TRBV9 to TRBJ1-1; 7 bases line up with TRBD1. The CDR3 is 13 residues long. The germline V gene has CDR1 SGDLS and CDR2 YYNGEE. After removal of 3 bases from V and 7 bases from J, the junction contained 6 bases not matched to a gene.

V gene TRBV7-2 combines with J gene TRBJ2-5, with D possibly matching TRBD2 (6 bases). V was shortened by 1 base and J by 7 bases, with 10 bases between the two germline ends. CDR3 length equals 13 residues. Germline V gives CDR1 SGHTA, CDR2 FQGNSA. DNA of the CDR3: TGTGCCAGCAGCTTAGGACCGGAGGGGACCCAGTACTTC. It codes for CASSLGPEGTQYF.

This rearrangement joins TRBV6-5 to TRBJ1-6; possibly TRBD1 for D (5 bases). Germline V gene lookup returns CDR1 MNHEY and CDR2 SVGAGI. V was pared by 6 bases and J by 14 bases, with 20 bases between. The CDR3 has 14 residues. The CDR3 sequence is CASRPISAPGSLHF. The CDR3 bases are TGTGCCAGCAGGCCTATATCGGCCCCAGGGTCCCTCCACTTT.

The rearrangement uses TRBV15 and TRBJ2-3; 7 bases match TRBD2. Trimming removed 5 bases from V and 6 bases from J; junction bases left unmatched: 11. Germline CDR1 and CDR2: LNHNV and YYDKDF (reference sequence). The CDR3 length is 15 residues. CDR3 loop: CATSRSAGEGDTQYF. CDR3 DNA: TGTGCCACCAGCCGCTCCGCGGGAGAAGGTGATACGCAGTATTTT.

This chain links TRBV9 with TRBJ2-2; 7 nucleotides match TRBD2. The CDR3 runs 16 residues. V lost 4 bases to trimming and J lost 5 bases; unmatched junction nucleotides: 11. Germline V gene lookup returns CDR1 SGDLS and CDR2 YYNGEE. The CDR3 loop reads CASSPRGGVRTGELFF. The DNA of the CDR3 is TGTGCCAGCAGCCCCCGGGGAGGGGTTCGAACCGGGGAGCTGTTTTTT. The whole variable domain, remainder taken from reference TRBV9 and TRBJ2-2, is DSGVTQTPKHLITATGQRVTLRCSPRSGDLSVYWYQQSLDQGLQFLIQYYNGEERAKGNILERFSAQQFPDLHSELNLSSLELGDSALYFCASSPRGGVRTGELFFGEGSRLTVL.

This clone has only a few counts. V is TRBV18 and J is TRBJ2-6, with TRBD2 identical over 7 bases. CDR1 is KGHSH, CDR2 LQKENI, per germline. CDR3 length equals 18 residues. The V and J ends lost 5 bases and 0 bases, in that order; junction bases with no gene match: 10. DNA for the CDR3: TGTGCCAGCTCAGCGACTTCGGGAGGCTTCTCTGGGGCCAACGTCCTGACTTTC. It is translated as CASSATSGGFSGANVLTF.

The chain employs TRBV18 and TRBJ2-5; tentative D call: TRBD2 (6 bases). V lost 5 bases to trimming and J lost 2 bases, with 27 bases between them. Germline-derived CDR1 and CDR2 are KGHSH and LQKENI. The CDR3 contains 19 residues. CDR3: CASSDPPGLSWLVQETQYF. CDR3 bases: TGTGCCAGCTCAGATCCTCCGGGACTTTCATGGTTGGTGCAAGAGACCCAGTACTTC. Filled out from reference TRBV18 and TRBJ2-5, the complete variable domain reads NAGVMQNPRHLVRRRGQEARLRCSPMKGHSHVYWYRQLPEEGLKFMVYLQKENIIDESGMPKERFSAEFPKEGPSILRIQQVVRGDSAAYFCASSDPPGLSWLVQETQYFGPGTRLLVL.

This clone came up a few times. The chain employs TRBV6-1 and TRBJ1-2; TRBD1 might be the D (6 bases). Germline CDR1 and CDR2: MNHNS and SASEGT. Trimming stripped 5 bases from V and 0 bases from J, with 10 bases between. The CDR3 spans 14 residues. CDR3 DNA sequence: TGTGCCAGCAGTAAGGACAGAGCTAACTATGGCTACACCTTC. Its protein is CASSKDRANYGYTF.

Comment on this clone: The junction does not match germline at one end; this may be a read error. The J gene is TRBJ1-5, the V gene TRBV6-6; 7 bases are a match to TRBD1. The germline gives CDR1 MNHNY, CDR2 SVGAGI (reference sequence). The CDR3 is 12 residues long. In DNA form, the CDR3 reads TGTGCCAGCAGTTACGATTGGGGACAGTCCCGTTTT. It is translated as CASSYDWGQSRF.

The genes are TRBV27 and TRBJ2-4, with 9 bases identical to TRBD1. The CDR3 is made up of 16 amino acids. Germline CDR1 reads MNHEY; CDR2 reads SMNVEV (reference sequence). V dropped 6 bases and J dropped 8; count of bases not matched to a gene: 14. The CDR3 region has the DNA TGTGCCAGCAGAACTAAACCGGGACAGGGTTTGCACATTCAGTACTTC. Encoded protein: CASRTKPGQGLHIQYF.